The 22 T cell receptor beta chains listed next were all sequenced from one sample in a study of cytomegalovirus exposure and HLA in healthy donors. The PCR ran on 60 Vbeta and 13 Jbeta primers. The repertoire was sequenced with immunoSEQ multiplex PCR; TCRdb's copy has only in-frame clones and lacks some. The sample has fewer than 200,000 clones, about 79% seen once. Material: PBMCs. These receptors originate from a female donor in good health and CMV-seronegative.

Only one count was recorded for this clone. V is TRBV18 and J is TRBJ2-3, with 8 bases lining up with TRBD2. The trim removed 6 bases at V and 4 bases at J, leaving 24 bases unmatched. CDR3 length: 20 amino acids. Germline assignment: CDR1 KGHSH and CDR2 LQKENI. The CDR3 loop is CASSPGRNIVGTSFADTQYF. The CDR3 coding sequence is TGTGCCAGCTCCCCGGGGCGTAACATTGTGGGGACTAGTTTCGCAGATACGCAGTATTTT. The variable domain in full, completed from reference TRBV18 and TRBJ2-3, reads NAGVMQNPRHLVRRRGQEARLRCSPMKGHSHVYWYRQLPEEGLKFMVYLQKENIIDESGMPKERFSAEFPKEGPSILRIQQVVRGDSAAYFCASSPGRNIVGTSFADTQYFGPGTRLTVL.

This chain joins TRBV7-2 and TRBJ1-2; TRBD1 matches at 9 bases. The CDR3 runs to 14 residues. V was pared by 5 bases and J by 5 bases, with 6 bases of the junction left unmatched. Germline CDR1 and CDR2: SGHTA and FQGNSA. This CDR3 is CASSRDRVYYGYTF. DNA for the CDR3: TGTGCCAGCAGCCGGGACAGGGTATATTATGGCTACACCTTC. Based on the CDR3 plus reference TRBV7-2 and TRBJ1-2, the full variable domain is GAGVSQSPSNKVTEKGKDVELRCDPISGHTALYWYRQSLGQGLEFLIYFQGNSAPDKSGLPSDRFSAERTGGSVSTLTIQRTQQEDSAVYLCASSRDRVYYGYTFGSGTRLTVV.

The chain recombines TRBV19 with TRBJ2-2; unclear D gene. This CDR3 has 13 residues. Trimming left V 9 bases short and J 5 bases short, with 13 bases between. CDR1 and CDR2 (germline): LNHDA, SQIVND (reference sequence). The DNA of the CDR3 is TGTGCCAGCGGCGGAGTCAAAACCGGGGAGCTGTTTTTT. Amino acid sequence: CASGGVKTGELFF.

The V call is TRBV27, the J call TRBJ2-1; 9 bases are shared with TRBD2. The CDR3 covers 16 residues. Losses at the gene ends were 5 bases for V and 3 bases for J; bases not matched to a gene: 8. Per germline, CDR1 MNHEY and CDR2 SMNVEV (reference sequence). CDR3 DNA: TGTGCCAGCAGTCCGGGACTAGCACAGATCTACAATGAGCAGTTCTTC. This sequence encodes CASSPGLAQIYNEQFF.

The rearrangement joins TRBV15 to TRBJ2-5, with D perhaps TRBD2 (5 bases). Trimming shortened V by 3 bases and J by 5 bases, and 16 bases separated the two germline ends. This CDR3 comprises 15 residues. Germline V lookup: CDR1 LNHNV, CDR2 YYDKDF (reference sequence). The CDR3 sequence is CATSSRTGTRETQYF. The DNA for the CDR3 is TGTGCCACCAGCAGTAGAACGGGAACTAGGGAGACCCAGTACTTC.

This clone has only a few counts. CDR3 DNA: TGTGCCAGCCTTAAGGAGGCAGGGGTACACAATGAGCAGTTCTTC. Translated, it gives CASLKEAGVHNEQFF. V and J are TRBV2 and TRBJ2-1; perhaps TRBD1 as D (6 bases). The CDR3 extends over 15 amino acids. Germline V CDR1 and CDR2: SNHLY, FYNNEI. The ends were cut back, 8 bases at V and 5 bases at J, with 19 bases in the middle.

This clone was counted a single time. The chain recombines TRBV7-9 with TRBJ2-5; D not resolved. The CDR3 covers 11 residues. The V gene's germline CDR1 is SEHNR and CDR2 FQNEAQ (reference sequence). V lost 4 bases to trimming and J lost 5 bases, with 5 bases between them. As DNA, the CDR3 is TGTGCCAGCAGCTCCCCGGAGACCCAGTACTTC. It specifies CASSSPETQYF.

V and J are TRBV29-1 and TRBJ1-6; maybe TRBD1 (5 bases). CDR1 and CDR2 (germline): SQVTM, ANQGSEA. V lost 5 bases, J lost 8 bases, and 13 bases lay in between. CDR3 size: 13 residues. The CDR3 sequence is CSVSAGGDSPLHF. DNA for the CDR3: TGCAGCGTTAGCGCGGGGGGGGATTCACCCCTCCACTTT.

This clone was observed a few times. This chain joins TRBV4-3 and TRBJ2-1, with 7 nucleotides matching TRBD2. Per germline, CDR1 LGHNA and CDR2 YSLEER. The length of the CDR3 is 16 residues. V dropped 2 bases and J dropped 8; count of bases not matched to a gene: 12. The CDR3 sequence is CASSQSGTTEVDEQFF. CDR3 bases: TGCGCCAGCAGCCAATCCGGGACTACCGAAGTCGATGAGCAGTTCTTC.

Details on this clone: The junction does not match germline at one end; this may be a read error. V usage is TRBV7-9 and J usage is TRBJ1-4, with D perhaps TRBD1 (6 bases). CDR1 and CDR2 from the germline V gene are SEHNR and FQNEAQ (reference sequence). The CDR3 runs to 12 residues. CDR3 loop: CSSNGEGGKLFF. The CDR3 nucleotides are TGTTCCAGCAACGGGGAGGGGGGAAAACTGTTTTTT. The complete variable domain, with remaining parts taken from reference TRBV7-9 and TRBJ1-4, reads DTGVSQNPRHKITKRGQNVTFRCDPISEHNRLYWYRQTLGQGPEFLTYFQNEAQLEKSRLLSDRFSAERPKGSFSTLEIQRTEQGDSAMYLCSSNGEGGKLFFGSGTQLSVL.

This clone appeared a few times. The CDR3 DNA sequence: TGTGCCAGCAGTTACTCGACAGGGACTGAAGCTTTCTTT. This encodes CASSYSTGTEAFF. J is TRBJ1-1 and V is TRBV6-5, with TRBD1 matching 7 bases. Germline lookup yields CDR1 MNHEY and CDR2 SVGAGI. The CDR3 spans 13 residues. Trimming removed 0 bases from V and 5 bases from J; junction bases left unmatched: 0.

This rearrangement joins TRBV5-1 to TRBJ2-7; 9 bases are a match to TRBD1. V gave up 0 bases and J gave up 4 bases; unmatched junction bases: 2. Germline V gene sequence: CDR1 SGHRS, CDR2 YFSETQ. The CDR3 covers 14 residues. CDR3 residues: CASSLGDRDYEQYF. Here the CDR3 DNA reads TGCGCCAGCAGCTTGGGGGACAGGGATTACGAGCAGTACTTC.

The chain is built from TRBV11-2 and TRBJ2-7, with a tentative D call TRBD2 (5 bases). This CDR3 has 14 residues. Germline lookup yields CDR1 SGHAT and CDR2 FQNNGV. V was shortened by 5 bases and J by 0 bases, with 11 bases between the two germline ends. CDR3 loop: CASSRGFSSYEQYF. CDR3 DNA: TGTGCCAGCAGCCGCGGGTTTAGCTCCTACGAGCAGTACTTC.

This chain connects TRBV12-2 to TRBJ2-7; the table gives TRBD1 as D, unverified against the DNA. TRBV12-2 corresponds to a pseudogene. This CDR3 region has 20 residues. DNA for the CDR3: TGTGCAAGTCGCTTACGGGCCCCCCCGACAGCCTCCATCCCCTTCTACGAGCAGTACTTC. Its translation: CASRLRAPPTASIPFYEQYF.

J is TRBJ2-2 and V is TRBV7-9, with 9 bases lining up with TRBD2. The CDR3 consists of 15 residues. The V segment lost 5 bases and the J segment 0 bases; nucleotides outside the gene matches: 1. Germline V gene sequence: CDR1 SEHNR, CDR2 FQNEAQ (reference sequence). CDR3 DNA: TGTGCCAGCAGCCCTAGCGGGGCGAACACCGGGGAGCTGTTTTTT. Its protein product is CASSPSGANTGELFF.

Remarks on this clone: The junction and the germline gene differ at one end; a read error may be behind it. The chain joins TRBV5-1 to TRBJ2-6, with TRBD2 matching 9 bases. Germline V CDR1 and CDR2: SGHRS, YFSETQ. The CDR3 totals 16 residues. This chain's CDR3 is CASSFGTSSGANGLTF. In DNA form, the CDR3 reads TGCGCCAGCAGCTTCGGGACTAGCTCTGGGGCCAACGGCCTGACTTTC.

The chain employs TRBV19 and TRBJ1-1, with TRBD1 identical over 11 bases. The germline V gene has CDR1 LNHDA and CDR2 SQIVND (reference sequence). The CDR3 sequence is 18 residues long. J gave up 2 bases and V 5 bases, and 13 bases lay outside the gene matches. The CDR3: CASSPQYSGTGGNTEAFF. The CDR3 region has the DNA TGTGCCAGTAGTCCACAGTACTCCGGGACAGGGGGAAACACTGAAGCTTTCTTT. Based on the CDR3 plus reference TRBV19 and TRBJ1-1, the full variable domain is DGGITQSPKYLFRKEGQNVTLSCEQNLNHDAMYWYRQDPGQGLRLIYYSQIVNDFQKGDIAEGYSVSREKKESFPLTVTSAQKNPTAFYLCASSPQYSGTGGNTEAFFGQGTRLTVV.

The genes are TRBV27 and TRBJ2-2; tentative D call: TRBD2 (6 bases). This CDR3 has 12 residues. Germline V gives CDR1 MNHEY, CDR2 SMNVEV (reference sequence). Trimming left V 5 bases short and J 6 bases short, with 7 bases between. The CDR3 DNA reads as TGTGCCAGCAGTCCGGGGGCCGGGGAGCTGTTTTTT. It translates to CASSPGAGELFF.

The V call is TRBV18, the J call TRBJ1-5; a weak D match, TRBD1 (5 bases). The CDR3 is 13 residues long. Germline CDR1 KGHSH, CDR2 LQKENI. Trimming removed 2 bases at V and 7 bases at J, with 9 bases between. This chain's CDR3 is CASSPAGYQPQHF. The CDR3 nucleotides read TGTGCCAGCTCACCAGCAGGGTACCAGCCCCAGCATTTT.

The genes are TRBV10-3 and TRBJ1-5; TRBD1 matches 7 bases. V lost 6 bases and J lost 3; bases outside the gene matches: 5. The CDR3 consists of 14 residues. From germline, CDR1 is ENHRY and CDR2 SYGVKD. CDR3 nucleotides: TGTGCCATCAGGAGGGACAGCTCCAATCAGCCCCAGCATTTT. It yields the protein CAIRRDSSNQPQHF.

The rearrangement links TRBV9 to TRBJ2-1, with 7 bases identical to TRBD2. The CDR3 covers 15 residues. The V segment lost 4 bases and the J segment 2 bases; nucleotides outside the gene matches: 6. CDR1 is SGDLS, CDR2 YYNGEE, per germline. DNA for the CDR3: TGTGCCAGCAGCCTCAGGGACTATCCCTACAATGAGCAGTTCTTC. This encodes CASSLRDYPYNEQFF.

CDR3 bases: TGTGCCATCAGTGAGTCGGAGCGGTTCTCCTACAATGAGCAGTTCTTC. This translates into CAISESERFSYNEQFF. The chain has TRBV10-3 and TRBJ2-1, with D possibly TRBD2 on 5 matching bases. This CDR3 is 16 amino acids long. V was clipped by 0 bases and J by 0 bases, with 9 bases between them. Germline lookup yields CDR1 ENHRY and CDR2 SYGVKD.